The 4 T cell receptor beta chains presented below share a single source sample, sequenced in a study of cytomegalovirus exposure and HLA in healthy donors. PCR primers comprised 60 Vbeta and 13 Jbeta primers. Produced via immunoSEQ multiplex PCR; TCRdb's table is partial and in-frame only. This sample's clone table lists some 83,000 clones. Sequencing used PBMCs. The origin of the receptors is a woman in her twenties or thirties in good health and CMV-seronegative.

The genes are TRBV9 and TRBJ1-1, with D unclear. Deletions cut 3 bases from V and 2 bases from J, with 5 bases between. CDR1 and CDR2 (germline): SGDLS, YYNGEE. The CDR3 contains 12 residues. The CDR3 region has the DNA TGTGCCAGCAGCGGAGTAAACACTGAAGCTTTCTTT. It specifies CASSGVNTEAFF. Filled out from reference TRBV9 and TRBJ1-1, the complete variable domain reads DSGVTQTPKHLITATGQRVTLRCSPRSGDLSVYWYQQSLDQGLQFLIQYYNGEERAKGNILERFSAQQFPDLHSELNLSSLELGDSALYFCASSGVNTEAFFGQGTRLTVV.

V usage is TRBV6-6 and J usage is TRBJ1-5; possibly TRBD1 for D (5 bases). Trimming cost V 2 bases and J 1 base, with 9 bases left between them. CDR3 length equals 15 residues. Germline CDR1 MNHNY, CDR2 SVGAGI (reference sequence). In nucleotides, the CDR3 is TGTGCCAGCAGTTACGCCCGGGGGAGCAATCAGCCCCAGCATTTT. As protein: CASSYARGSNQPQHF.

This chain connects TRBV19 to TRBJ2-7, with D maybe TRBD1 (6 bases). Deletions cut 1 base from V and 0 bases from J, with 13 bases between. The CDR3 runs 16 residues. The V gene's germline CDR1 is LNHDA and CDR2 SQIVND (reference sequence). As DNA, the CDR3 is TGTGCCAGTAGTATAGCCCATACAGGGACCTCCTACGAGCAGTACTTC. Amino acid sequence: CASSIAHTGTSYEQYF.

The J gene is TRBJ1-2, the V gene TRBV7-8, with 7 bases fitting TRBD1. Unmatched junction bases numbered 14, after V lost 4 bases and J lost 3 bases. CDR3 length: 17 residues. Germline V lookup: CDR1 SGHVS, CDR2 FQNEAQ. This CDR3 is CASSSFSRQGPDYGYTF. As DNA, the CDR3 is TGTGCCAGCAGCTCTTTCTCCCGACAGGGCCCCGACTATGGCTACACCTTC.